This passage covers 16 T cell receptor beta chains from one sample sequenced in a study of blood T cell repertoires in COVID-19. Profiled with immunoSEQ multiplex PCR; TCRdb holds only in-frame clones, not every one. Among fewer than 150,000 clones listed, roughly 84% were seen once. Source material: peripheral blood. The origin of the receptors is a man in his forties or fifties with acute or convalescent COVID-19.

CDR3 nucleotide sequence: TGTGCCAGCAGCTCCGACACGACACGCACCGGGGAGCTGTTTTTT. Translation gives CASSSDTTRTGELFF. The chain recombines TRBV11-2 with TRBJ2-2; D gene ambiguous. This CDR3 contains 15 residues. Germline CDR1 reads SGHAT; CDR2 reads FQNNGV. Trimming took 4 bases from V and 4 from J, leaving 13 bases between them.

V is TRBV29-1 and J is TRBJ1-1, with D unresolved. Germline V gene lookup returns CDR1 SQVTM and CDR2 ANQGSEA. V lost 7 bases and J lost 0, with 6 bases in between. The CDR3 covers 11 residues. This CDR3 is CSATVNTEAFF. The CDR3 nucleotides read TGCAGCGCAACAGTGAACACTGAAGCTTTCTTT.

The V and J genes are TRBV19 and TRBJ2-3; D is undetermined. The CDR3 totals 14 residues. Germline CDR1 is LNHDA and CDR2 is SQIVND (reference sequence). The V gene lost 4 bases and the J gene lost 1 base, with 9 bases spanning the gap. The CDR3 region is CASSTGFGTDTQYF. CDR3 nucleotides: TGTGCCAGTAGTACAGGATTCGGCACAGATACGCAGTATTTT.

The chain links TRBV7-9 to TRBJ2-3; 7 positions match TRBD1. The CDR3 length is 15 residues. The trim removed 5 bases at V and 9 bases at J, leaving 14 bases unmatched. Per germline, CDR1 SEHNR and CDR2 FQNEAQ (reference sequence). CDR3 amino acids: CASSQTGISFGTQYF. The CDR3 DNA reads TGTGCCAGCAGCCAGACAGGGATCTCCTTCGGGACGCAGTATTTT.

The rearrangement uses TRBV4-3 and TRBJ1-3; D remains unclear. V gave up 3 bases and J gave up 0 bases, with 15 bases separating them. The CDR3 consists of 17 residues. Germline values: CDR1 LGHNA, CDR2 YSLEER. CDR3 sequence: CASSHNYKIDSGNTIYF. Written as DNA, the CDR3 is TGCGCCAGCAGCCACAATTACAAGATCGACTCTGGAAACACCATATATTTT.

This clone was counted a single time. This chain connects TRBV11-2 to TRBJ1-3, with unresolved D. The CDR3 loop spans 15 amino acids. Looked up from germline, CDR1 is SGHAT and CDR2 is FQNNGV. V lost 0 bases and J lost 0, with 6 bases in between. CDR3 amino acids: CASSLDPNSGNTIYF. The CDR3 DNA reads as TGTGCCAGCAGCTTAGATCCTAACTCTGGAAACACCATATATTTT.

This sequence joins TRBV7-9 and TRBJ1-2, with TRBD1 identical over 9 bases. The CDR3 length is 18 residues. V trimming: 3 bases; J trimming: 0 bases; junction bases outside the gene matches: 11. CDR1 is SEHNR, CDR2 FQNEAQ, per germline (reference sequence). The CDR3 sequence is CASSLFSGQGRANYGYTF. Written as DNA, the CDR3 is TGTGCCAGCAGCTTGTTTTCGGGACAGGGTCGAGCTAACTATGGCTACACCTTC.

This chain connects TRBV9 to TRBJ2-2; D remains ambiguous. CDR1 and CDR2 (germline): SGDLS, YYNGEE. The length of the CDR3 is 14 residues. Trimming shortened V by 6 bases and J by 0 bases, and 9 bases separated the two germline ends. The CDR3 DNA reads TGTGCCAGCATGGGCCGCGCGAACACCGGGGAGCTGTTTTTT. Residues: CASMGRANTGELFF.

This rearrangement joins TRBV19 to TRBJ1-1; unclear D gene. The CDR3 is 14 amino acids. Trimming removed 8 bases at V and 3 bases at J, with 16 bases between. Germline V CDR1 and CDR2: LNHDA, SQIVND (reference sequence). Here the CDR3 DNA reads TGTGCCAGTTTAAAGGGAGTTTCTTACACTGAAGCTTTCTTT. Translation gives CASLKGVSYTEAFF. The whole variable domain, remainder taken from reference TRBV19 and TRBJ1-1, is DGGITQSPKYLFRKEGQNVTLSCEQNLNHDAMYWYRQDPGQGLRLIYYSQIVNDFQKGDIAEGYSVSREKKESFPLTVTSAQKNPTAFYLCASLKGVSYTEAFFGQGTRLTVV.

The gene calls are TRBV7-2 and TRBJ2-3; 7 bases map to TRBD2. The trim removed 11 bases at V and 1 base at J, leaving 9 bases unmatched. The length of the CDR3 is 14 residues. CDR1 SGHTA and CDR2 FQGNSA come from the germline V gene. The CDR3 sequence is CASQWLAGTDTQYF. CDR3 sequence (DNA): TGTGCCTCTCAGTGGCTAGCGGGCACAGATACGCAGTATTTT.

The genes are TRBV25-1 and TRBJ1-1, with TRBD1 identical over 7 bases. Germline V gene data show CDR1 as MGHDK and CDR2 as SYGVNS. Trimming removed 8 bases from V and 7 bases from J; junction bases left unmatched: 7. The CDR3 sequence is 12 residues long. The CDR3 here is CASGKTGVEAFF. The CDR3 DNA sequence: TGTGCCAGCGGGAAAACAGGGGTTGAAGCTTTCTTT.

The genes are TRBV6-5 and TRBJ1-2; 11 bases line up with TRBD1. This CDR3 region has 16 residues. The V gene's germline CDR1 is MNHEY and CDR2 SVGAGI. Trimming took 2 bases from V and 4 from J; bases not matched to a gene: 6. CDR3 sequence (DNA): TGTGCCAGCAGTTACCCCCTGGGACAGGGGGGCTATGGCTACACCTTC. As protein: CASSYPLGQGGYGYTF.

Here the CDR3 DNA reads TGTGCCAGCAGTGAAGCCCTACAGGGAAACTATGGCTACACCTTC. Encoded protein: CASSEALQGNYGYTF. The rearrangement uses TRBV6-1 and TRBJ1-2; D may be TRBD1 (6 bases). Germline CDR1 is MNHNS and CDR2 is SASEGT. Trimming left V 0 bases short and J 2 bases short, with 10 bases between. This CDR3 is 15 amino acids long.

A note on this clone: Different DNA sequences within this sample yield the same CDR3. The rearrangement links TRBV5-1 to TRBJ1-2, with 7 bases identical to TRBD1. The length of the CDR3 is 13 residues. V was clipped by 2 bases and J by 2 bases; unmatched bases: 0. Germline CDR1 and CDR2: SGHRS and YFSETQ. DNA for the CDR3: TGCGCCAGCAGCTTACAGGGGAACTATGGCTACACCTTC. Protein: CASSLQGNYGYTF.

The J gene is TRBJ2-3, the V gene TRBV27; 8 positions match TRBD1. V lost 5 bases, J lost 2 bases, and 12 bases stayed unmatched. CDR1 MNHEY and CDR2 SMNVEV come from the germline V gene (reference sequence). The CDR3 consists of 17 residues. The CDR3: CASSKNRGTGLTDTQYF. CDR3 bases: TGTGCCAGCAGTAAAAACCGCGGGACAGGCCTCACAGATACGCAGTATTTT.

The chain combines TRBV10-3 with TRBJ2-6; tentatively, D is TRBD1 (5 bases). The CDR3 extends over 13 amino acids. CDR1 and CDR2 from the germline V gene are ENHRY and SYGVKD. The V and J ends lost 0 bases and 13 bases respectively, with 10 bases between them. CDR3 loop: CAISESGKGVLTF. CDR3 nucleotide sequence: TGTGCCATCAGTGAGTCCGGAAAGGGGGTCCTGACTTTC.